This TCR beta chain was sequenced in a study of cytomegalovirus exposure and HLA in healthy donors. Whole-study results and caveats: Most TCR beta V segments were productive about 90% or about 30% of the time in an earlier analysis.

With 60 Vbeta and 13 Jbeta primers, the PCR was carried out. Method: immunoSEQ multiplex PCR; TCRdb's copy keeps in-frame clones and lacks some. The data show about 150,000 clones, roughly 84% seen once. A remark on this clone: Its antigen is not known. Its ends do not fully match the called genes, so a read error is possible.

This CDR3 is built from 16 residues. Germline V gene sequence: CDR1 SEHNR, CDR2 FQNEAQ (reference sequence). The receptor was isolated from a man in his thirties or forties in good health and CMV-seropositive. V gene TRBV7-9 combines with J gene TRBJ2-7; 13 bases fit TRBD2. Sequenced: PBMCs. CDR3: CSSSFGTSGEVYEQYF. The CDR3 bases are TGTTCCAGCAGCTTCGGGACTAGCGGGGAGGTCTACGAGCAGTACTTC. The variable domain in full, completed from reference TRBV7-9 and TRBJ2-7, reads DTGVSQNPRHKITKRGQNVTFRCDPISEHNRLYWYRQTLGQGPEFLTYFQNEAQLEKSRLLSDRFSAERPKGSFSTLEIQRTEQGDSAMYLCSSSFGTSGEVYEQYFGPGTRLTVT.